The TCR beta chain described here comes from a study of cytomegalovirus exposure and HLA in healthy donors. As to this clone: Its matching antigen is unknown.

J was trimmed by 5 bases and V by 5 bases; bases with no gene match: 17. The CDR3 is 19 amino acids. From germline, CDR1 is SGHAT and CDR2 FQDESV (reference sequence). PCR was performed using 60 Vbeta and 13 Jbeta primers. Clones were read by immunoSEQ multiplex PCR, and TCRdb kept only the in-frame ones, dropping some. The sample includes some 150,000 clones, approximately 78% of them seen just once. Overall study findings and caveats: Later analysis placed DRB1 highest and HLA-C lowest in TCR association rates, which differed by HLA locus.

V and J are TRBV11-1 and TRBJ2-2; 10 bases line up with TRBD1. This TCR was sampled from a man aged 40-49 years in good health and CMV-seropositive. Sequenced sample: PBMCs. CDR3: CASSRTPGQGIWRTGELFF. The CDR3 bases are TGTGCCAGCAGCAGAACCCCGGGACAGGGGATTTGGAGAACCGGGGAGCTGTTTTTT.